This T cell receptor (beta chain) was sequenced during a study of cytomegalovirus exposure and HLA in healthy donors. PCR primers comprised 60 Vbeta and 13 Jbeta primers. Measured with immunoSEQ multiplex PCR; TCRdb has only the in-frame clones, and not every one. There are approximately 170,000 clones in the sample; 60% to 85% occur only once, and less than 9% lies in the top ten. A word on this clone: Its antigen remains unidentified.

The study, taken as a whole, reports: Some TCR beta chains (roughly 160 of them) were listed as cytomegalovirus-associated. Another analysis was done later, and it associated approximately 18,000 TCR beta sequences with HLA alleles at 0.05 false discovery rate.

The CDR3 is made up of 14 amino acids. V lost 6 bases to trimming and J lost 4 bases; unmatched junction nucleotides: 5. CDR1 and CDR2 (germline): MNHEY, SVGAGI. The sequencing input was PBMCs. The rearrangement joins TRBV6-5 to TRBJ1-2, with 10 bases identical to TRBD1. The receptor was derived from a male donor in good health and CMV-seropositive. This CDR3 is CASRGTGDGYGYTF. CDR3 nucleotides: TGTGCCAGCAGAGGGACAGGGGATGGCTATGGCTACACCTTC.